The subject of this entry is one TCR beta chain. Its antigen remains unknown. The germline V gene has CDR1 SGHAT and CDR2 FQNNGV. The V and J ends lost 1 base and 9 bases, in that order; junction bases with no gene match: 6. This CDR3 has 15 residues. This sample was included in a study of response to subunit inactivated influenza vaccine. Study-wide points: Authors suggested each seasonal influenza vaccination recruits few new T cells.

TCRdb re-called the RT-PCR reads with MiXCR, one entry per CDR3 protein. This table has over 400,000 distinct CDR3 sequences, under 15% appearing once. This chain uses TRBV11-2 with TRBJ2-1; TRBD2 agrees at 10 bases. This sequence was found in a man over 45 who received an inactivated influenza vaccine. Sequences were derived from PBMCs from blood, sampled roughly 45 days after vaccination. CDR3 region: CASSLATSGVGEQFF. CDR3 nucleotides: TGTGCCAGCAGCTTAGCAACTAGCGGGGTGGGTGAGCAGTTCTTC.